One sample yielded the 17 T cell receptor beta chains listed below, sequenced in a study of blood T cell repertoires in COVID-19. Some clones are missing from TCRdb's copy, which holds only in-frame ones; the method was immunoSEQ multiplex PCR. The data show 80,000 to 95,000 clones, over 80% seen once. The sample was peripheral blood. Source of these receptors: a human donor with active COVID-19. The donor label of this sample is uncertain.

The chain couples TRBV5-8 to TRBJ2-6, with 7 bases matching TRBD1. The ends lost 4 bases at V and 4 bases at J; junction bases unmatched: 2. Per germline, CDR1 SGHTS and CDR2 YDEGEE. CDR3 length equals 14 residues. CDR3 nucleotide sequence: TGTGCCAGCAGCGCAGGGGGAGGGGCCAACGTCCTGACTTTC. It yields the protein CASSAGGGANVLTF.

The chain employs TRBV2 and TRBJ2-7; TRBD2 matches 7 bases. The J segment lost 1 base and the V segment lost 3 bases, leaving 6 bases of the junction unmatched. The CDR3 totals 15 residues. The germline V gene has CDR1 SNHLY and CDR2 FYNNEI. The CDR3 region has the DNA TGTGCCAGCAGTGAGGGGCCAGCGGGGTCCTACGAGCAGTACTTC. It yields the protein CASSEGPAGSYEQYF.

Here the CDR3 DNA reads TGTGCCAGCAGGGCAGCAGGGGCTGTCACAGATACGCAGTATTTT. As protein: CASRAAGAVTDTQYF. The chain has TRBV6-5 and TRBJ2-3; TRBD1 is a possible D gene (6 bases). Germline CDR1 is MNHEY and CDR2 is SVGAGI. This CDR3 is built from 15 residues. V was trimmed by 6 bases and J by 2 bases, leaving 15 bases between them.

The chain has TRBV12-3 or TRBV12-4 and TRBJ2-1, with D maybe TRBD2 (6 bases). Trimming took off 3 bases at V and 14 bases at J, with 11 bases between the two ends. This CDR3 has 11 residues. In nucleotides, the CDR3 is TGTGCCAGCAGTTTCGGGGCTAGCGAGTTCTTC. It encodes CASSFGASEFF.

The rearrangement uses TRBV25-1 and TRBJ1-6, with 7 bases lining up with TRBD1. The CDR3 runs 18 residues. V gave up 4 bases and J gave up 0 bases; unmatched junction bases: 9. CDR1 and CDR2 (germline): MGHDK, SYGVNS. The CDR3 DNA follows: TGTGCCAGCAGTGCGACCCGGGACAGAAGCTCCTATAATTCACCCCTCCACTTT. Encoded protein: CASSATRDRSSYNSPLHF.

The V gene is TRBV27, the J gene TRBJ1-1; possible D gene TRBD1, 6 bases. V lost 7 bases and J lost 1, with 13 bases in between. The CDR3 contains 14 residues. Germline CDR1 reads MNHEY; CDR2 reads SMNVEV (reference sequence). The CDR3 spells CASTPTGTNTEAFF. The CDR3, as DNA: TGTGCCAGCACCCCAACAGGGACGAACACTGAAGCTTTCTTT.

CDR3 DNA sequence: TGTGCCAGCAGCCCCCCCTTGCGGTTCGCGGGGGGGCGAAATGAGCAGTTCTTC. Translation gives CASSPPLRFAGGRNEQFF. The V gene is TRBV7-8, the J gene TRBJ2-1; 9 bases are a match to TRBD2. The V segment lost 5 bases and the J segment 7 bases; nucleotides outside the gene matches: 18. Per germline, CDR1 SGHVS and CDR2 FQNEAQ. The CDR3 totals 18 residues.

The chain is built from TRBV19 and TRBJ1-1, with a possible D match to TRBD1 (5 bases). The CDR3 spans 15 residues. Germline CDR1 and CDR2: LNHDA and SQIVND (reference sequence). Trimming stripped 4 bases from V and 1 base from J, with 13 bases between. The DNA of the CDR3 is TGTGCCAGTAGTACCGAAAGACAGCGGAACACTGAAGCTTTCTTT. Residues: CASSTERQRNTEAFF.

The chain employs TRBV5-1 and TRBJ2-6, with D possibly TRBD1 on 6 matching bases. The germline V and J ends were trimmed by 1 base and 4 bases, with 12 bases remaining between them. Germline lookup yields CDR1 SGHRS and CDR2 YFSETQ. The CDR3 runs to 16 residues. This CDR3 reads CASSLTGLEGANVLTF. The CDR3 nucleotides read TGCGCCAGCAGCTTGACAGGGTTGGAAGGGGCCAACGTCCTGACTTTC. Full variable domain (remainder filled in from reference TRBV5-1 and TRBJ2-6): KAGVTQTPRYLIKTRGQQVTLSCSPISGHRSVSWYQQTPGQGLQFLFEYFSETQRNKGNFPGRFSGRQFSNSRSEMNVSTLELGDSALYLCASSLTGLEGANVLTFGAGSRLTVL.

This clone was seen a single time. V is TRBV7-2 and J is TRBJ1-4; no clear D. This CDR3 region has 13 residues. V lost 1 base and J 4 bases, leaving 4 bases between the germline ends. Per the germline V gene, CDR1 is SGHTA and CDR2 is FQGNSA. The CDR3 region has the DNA TGTGCCAGCAGCTTAGAGCTTAATGAAAAACTGTTTTTT. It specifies CASSLELNEKLFF. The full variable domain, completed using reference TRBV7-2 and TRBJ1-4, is GAGVSQSPSNKVTEKGKDVELRCDPISGHTALYWYRQSLGQGLEFLIYFQGNSAPDKSGLPSDRFSAERTGGSVSTLTIQRTQQEDSAVYLCASSLELNEKLFFGSGTQLSVL.

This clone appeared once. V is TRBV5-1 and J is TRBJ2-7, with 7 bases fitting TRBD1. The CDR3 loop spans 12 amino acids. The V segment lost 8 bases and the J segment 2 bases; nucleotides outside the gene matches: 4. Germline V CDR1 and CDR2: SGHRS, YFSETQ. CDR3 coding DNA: TGCGCCAGTACCGGGACAGCCTACGAGCAGTACTTC. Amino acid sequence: CASTGTAYEQYF.

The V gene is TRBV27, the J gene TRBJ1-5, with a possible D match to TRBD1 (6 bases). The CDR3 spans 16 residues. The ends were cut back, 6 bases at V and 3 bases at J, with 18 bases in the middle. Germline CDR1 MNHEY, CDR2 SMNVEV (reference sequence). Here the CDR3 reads CASSLTGHYSNQPQHF. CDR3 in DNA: TGTGCCAGCAGCCTGACAGGACACTACTCCAATCAGCCCCAGCATTTT.

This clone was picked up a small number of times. Written as DNA, the CDR3 is TGTGCCAGCAGTGAATCCCCGGGACAGGGGGCAGATACGCAGTATTTT. It translates to CASSESPGQGADTQYF. The chain uses TRBV6-1 and TRBJ2-3; 11 bases are shared with TRBD1. Losses at the gene ends were 2 bases for V and 4 bases for J; bases not matched to a gene: 5. Germline lookup yields CDR1 MNHNS and CDR2 SASEGT. The CDR3 length is 16 residues.

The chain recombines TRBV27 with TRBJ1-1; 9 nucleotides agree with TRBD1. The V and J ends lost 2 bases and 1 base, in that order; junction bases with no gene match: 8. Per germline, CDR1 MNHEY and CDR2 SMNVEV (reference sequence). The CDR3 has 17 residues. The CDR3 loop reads CASSLGLGQGRNTEAFF. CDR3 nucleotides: TGTGCCAGCAGTTTAGGTCTGGGACAGGGCCGGAACACTGAAGCTTTCTTT.

CDR3 nucleotides: TGTGCCAGCAGCCAAGCCCGGGGGGGCACAGATACGCAGTATTTT. Amino acid sequence: CASSQARGGTDTQYF. This chain links TRBV14 with TRBJ2-3; 7 bases are shared with TRBD2. The CDR3 is made up of 15 amino acids. CDR1 and CDR2 (germline): SGHDN, FVKESK. J gave up 1 base and V 1 base, and 2 bases lay outside the gene matches.

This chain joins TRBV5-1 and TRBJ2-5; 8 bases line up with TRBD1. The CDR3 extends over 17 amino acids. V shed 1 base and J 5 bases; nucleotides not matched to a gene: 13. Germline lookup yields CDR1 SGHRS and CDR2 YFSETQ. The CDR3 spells CASSLSWGRGLDETQYF. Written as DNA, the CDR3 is TGCGCCAGCAGCTTGAGTTGGGGCAGGGGGCTCGACGAGACCCAGTACTTC.

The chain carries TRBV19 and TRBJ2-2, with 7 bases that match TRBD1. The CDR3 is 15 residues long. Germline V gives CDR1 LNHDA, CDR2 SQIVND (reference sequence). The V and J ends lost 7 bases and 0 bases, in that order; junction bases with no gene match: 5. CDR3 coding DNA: TGTGCCAGTAAGCGGACAGGAGCGAACACCGGGGAGCTGTTTTTT. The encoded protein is CASKRTGANTGELFF.